This TCR beta chain was documented in a study of blood T cell repertoires in COVID-19. Study background: Samples taken during acute and convalescent COVID-19 were collected in the United States, Italy and Spain. Sources were T cells, B-cell-depleted T cells, or PBMCs; the material itself was cDNA or gDNA.

CDR1 LNHDA and CDR2 SQIVND come from the germline V gene (reference sequence). Trimming removed 11 bases at V and 5 bases at J, with 13 bases between. The CDR3 totals 13 residues. How the authors handled the data: Nucleated cell counts were estimated from reference gene primer amplification. Sequencing was performed with immunoSEQ multiplex PCR; in TCRdb, only in-frame clones are kept and a portion is missing. The V and J calls and the clone size are those of that table, but D and trimming were determined from the DNA. The sample has around 60,000 clones, approximately 86% seen once. The sequenced sample consisted of peripheral blood. V gene TRBV19 combines with J gene TRBJ1-6; TRBD1 is a possible D gene (6 bases). The receptor comes from a man between 65 and 79 years old with acute or convalescent COVID-19. CDR3 loop: CACQDRHNSPLHF. For the CDR3, the DNA is TGTGCCTGCCAAGACAGGCATAATTCACCCCTCCACTTT.